Sequencing of this TCR beta chain was carried out in a study of PD-1 blockade in classical Hodgkin lymphoma. General study results and limits: Repertoires differed for reasons still undefined, possibly disease activity or prior therapy. TCR diversity at baseline was reported to be reduced in newly diagnosed patients relative to healthy donors.

V was clipped by 4 bases and J by 6 bases; unmatched bases: 11. CDR3 length: 15 amino acids. Germline lookup yields CDR1 SGHNT and CDR2 YYREEE (reference sequence). TCRdb's copy holds only in-frame clones and misses some; the assay was immunoSEQ multiplex PCR. The sample has 20,000 to 25,000 clones, 89% seen once. The time point: newly diagnosed, previously untreated cHL patient sample. Thawed PBMCs were the source of CD4+ T cells, purified by magnetic negative selection. Comparison relied on PBMCs that came from newly diagnosed, untreated classical Hodgkin lymphoma. This clone occurred once. Its cognate antigen is unknown.

The sequenced sample was CD4+ T cells from blood. The chain is built from TRBV5-4 and TRBJ1-1; the match to TRBD1 covers 8 bases. The receptor was isolated from a human donor with classical Hodgkin lymphoma. CDR3 bases: TGTGCCAGCAGCCGTGTCAGGGGGCGCTTCGCTGAAGCTTTCTTT. Its protein is CASSRVRGRFAEAFF.